The following is a T cell receptor beta chain sequence with its context. Its antigen is still unknown. These data are taken from a study of blood T cells in healthy people across ages. Study-wide context: About one barcoded TCR beta cDNA was captured per two T cells.

With a J-beta primer mix and a sample-barcoded 5' primer, a second PCR ran about 7 to 12 cycles. Each CDR3 protein is one row after TCRdb ran MiXCR on the 5' RACE reads. The sample consists of hundreds of thousands of distinct CDR3 sequences, 20% to 25% of them appearing once. Study findings and constraints: Both higher diversity and more naive CD4+ cells marked long-lived donors when set against aged donors.

The authors drew ten milliliters of peripheral blood from each donor. These data were also filed under a second study, of T cells of mothers and their children.

The sequenced sample consisted of blood. This sequence originates from a boy under 18 in good health.

The CDR3 sequence is CASSARDRVFTEAFF. CDR3 DNA: TGTGCCAGCAGCGCCCGGGACAGGGTCTTCACTGAAGCTTTCTTT. J is TRBJ1-1 and V is TRBV7-9, with 9 nucleotides matching TRBD1. The CDR3 is 15 amino acids. J was trimmed by 4 bases and V by 5 bases; bases with no gene match: 8. The germline CDR1 and CDR2 sequences are SEHNR and FQNEAQ (reference sequence).